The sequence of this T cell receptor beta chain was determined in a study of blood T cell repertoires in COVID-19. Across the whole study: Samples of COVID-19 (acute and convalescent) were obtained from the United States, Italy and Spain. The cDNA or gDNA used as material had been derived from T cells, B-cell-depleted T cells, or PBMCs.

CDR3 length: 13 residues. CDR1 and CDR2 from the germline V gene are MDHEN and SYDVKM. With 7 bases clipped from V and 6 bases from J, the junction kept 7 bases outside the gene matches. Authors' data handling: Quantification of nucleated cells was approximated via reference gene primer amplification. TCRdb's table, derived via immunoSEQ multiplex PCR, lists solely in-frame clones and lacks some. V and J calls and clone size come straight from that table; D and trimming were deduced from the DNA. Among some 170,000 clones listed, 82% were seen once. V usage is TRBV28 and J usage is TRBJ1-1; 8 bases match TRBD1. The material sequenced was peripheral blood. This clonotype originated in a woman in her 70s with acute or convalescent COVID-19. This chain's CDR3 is CASISGQGPEAFF. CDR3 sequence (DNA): TGTGCCAGCATTTCAGGACAGGGTCCTGAAGCTTTCTTT.